This T cell receptor (beta chain) was sequenced in a study of T cell repertoires in cytomegalovirus infection. Study context: Use of recently identified HLA-C-restricted and well-studied HLA-B-restricted CMV epitopes was part of the study. An indication of both CMV infection and matching HLA type came from public TCR beta signatures.

Germline CDR1 SGHDN, CDR2 FVKESK. The CDR3 loop spans 14 amino acids. V lost 9 bases to trimming and J lost 1 base, with 15 bases between them. One entry per CDR3 protein, called by TCRdb with MiXCR from the reads. The sample yields roughly 800,000 distinct CDR3 sequences, about 28% seen once. This clonotype was seen once. As yet, its antigen is unknown. V usage is TRBV14 and J usage is TRBJ1-1, with D possibly matching TRBD1 (6 bases). The TCR was taken from a human donor in good health (CMV status not recorded). Some clones in this sample may be carry-over from other donors' samples. The material was cultured CD8+ T cells from PBMCs, obtained from culture after CMV antigen stimulation. The CDR3 DNA follows: TGTGCCAGTGCCCCAGGGGCGGAGAACACTGAAGCTTTCTTT. Amino acid sequence: CASAPGAENTEAFF.